These 25 T cell receptor beta chains originate from one sample sequenced in a study of OX40 agonist ivuxolimab in advanced cancers. Assay used: immunoSEQ multiplex PCR; TCRdb lists only in-frame clones, some missing. The table includes 70,000 or so clones, about 92% detected once. Specimen: CD4+ or CD8+ T cells sorted from blood, collected in a trial of the OX40 agonist ivuxolimab. The receptors were gathered from an adult with an advanced solid tumor such as melanoma, head and neck, liver or kidney cancer.

This chain links TRBV27 with TRBJ1-2; 9 nucleotides match TRBD1. Germline CDR1 reads MNHEY; CDR2 reads SMNVEV (reference sequence). The junction had 9 bases not matched to a gene; V was cut back by 3 bases and J by 4 bases. The CDR3 sequence is 16 residues long. The CDR3 loop reads CASSLDRGGTGYGYTF. The CDR3 DNA reads TGTGCCAGCAGTTTGGACAGGGGAGGGACGGGCTATGGCTACACCTTC.

The V call is TRBV7-4, the J call TRBJ1-5, with TRBD1 matching over 10 bases. The CDR3 spans 19 residues. CDR1 is SGHVT and CDR2 is SQSDAQ in the germline V gene. Trimming removed 1 base from V and 2 bases from J; junction bases left unmatched: 11. The CDR3 coding sequence is TGTGCCAGCAGCTTAGAGGTGGTTTGGGACAGGGGAGGCAATCAGCCCCAGCATTTT. It specifies CASSLEVVWDRGGNQPQHF.

This clone appeared many times. The rearrangement links TRBV13 to TRBJ2-7; D possibly corresponds to TRBD1 (5 bases). The germline V and J ends were trimmed by 2 bases and 3 bases, with 17 bases remaining between them. CDR3 length: 16 amino acids. Germline V lookup: CDR1 PRHDT, CDR2 FYEKMQ (reference sequence). The CDR3 nucleotides read TGTGCCAGCAGCTTAAGCCCGACAGACGGTTTCTACGAGCAGTACTTC. Protein: CASSLSPTDGFYEQYF.

V gene TRBV10-1 combines with J gene TRBJ1-2; the match to TRBD1 covers 9 bases. Per germline, CDR1 WNHNN and CDR2 SYGVQD (reference sequence). V was clipped by 2 bases and J by 4 bases; unmatched bases: 5. The CDR3 runs to 15 residues. For the CDR3, the DNA is TGCGCCAGCAGTGAGACCCCGACAGGGGGCTATGGCTACACCTTC. Translation gives CASSETPTGGYGYTF.

In regard to this clone: Mismatch with germline at one junction end may stem from a read error. V gene TRBV6-5 combines with J gene TRBJ1-5, with a weak D call TRBD1 (5 bases). The CDR3 sequence is 12 residues long. The V gene's germline CDR1 is MNHEY and CDR2 SVGAGI. Here the CDR3 DNA reads TGCTGGCCGGTGAGGGGTAATCAGCCCCAGCATTTT. Protein sequence: CWPVRGNQPQHF.

Notes on this clone: Mismatch with germline at one junction end may stem from a read error. The chain recombines TRBV7-7 with TRBJ2-3; D is ambiguous. This CDR3 has 16 amino acids. Germline assignment: CDR1 SSHAT and CDR2 FNYEAQ (reference sequence). In nucleotides, the CDR3 is TGTGCTAGCAGCTTAGTATCCAGATGGGTGGGGGATACGCAGTATTTT. As protein: CASSLVSRWVGDTQYF. The full variable domain, completed using reference TRBV7-7 and TRBJ2-3, is GAGVSQSPRYKVTKRGQDVTLRCDPISSHATLYWYQQALGQGPEFLTYFNYEAQPDKSGLPSDRFSAERPEGSISTLTIQRTEQRDSAMYRCASSLVSRWVGDTQYFGPGTRLTVL.

The chain recombines TRBV4-1 with TRBJ2-7; TRBD1 matches 7 bases. V lost 2 bases, J lost 7 bases, and 14 bases stayed unmatched. The CDR3 sequence is 16 residues long. Germline assignment: CDR1 MGHRA and CDR2 YSYEKL. This CDR3 reads CASSQLGDRVLLEQYF. CDR3 nucleotides: TGCGCCAGCAGCCAATTAGGTGACAGGGTTCTTTTAGAGCAGTACTTC.

V and J are TRBV27 and TRBJ2-1; TRBD2 agrees at 13 bases. CDR1 is MNHEY and CDR2 is SMNVEV in the germline V gene (reference sequence). The CDR3 is 17 residues long. Trimming took 5 bases from V and 2 from J; bases not matched to a gene: 6. In DNA, the CDR3 is TGTGCCAGCAGTCCGACTAGCGGGGGGATTGCCTACAATGAGCAGTTCTTC. Translation: CASSPTSGGIAYNEQFF.

Worth noting for this clone: One end of the junction varies from germline; a read error may be responsible. The CDR3 protein is CASRIAGGIYNEQFF. As DNA, the CDR3 is TGTGCCAGTAGGATAGCGGGTGGGATCTACAATGAGCAGTTCTTC. This chain joins TRBV19 and TRBJ2-1, with 7 bases identical to TRBD2. Germline lookup yields CDR1 LNHDA and CDR2 SQIVND (reference sequence). The CDR3 has 15 amino acids.

The genes are TRBV28 and TRBJ2-7, with D tentatively TRBD1 or TRBD2 (5 bases each). The CDR3 consists of 14 residues. From germline, CDR1 is MDHEN and CDR2 SYDVKM. V was trimmed by 7 bases and J by 0 bases, leaving 13 bases between them. This CDR3 reads CASKQTGTSYEQYF. The DNA of the CDR3 is TGTGCCAGCAAGCAAACCGGGACCTCCTACGAGCAGTACTTC.

This clone was recorded only once. The V gene is TRBV4-1, the J gene TRBJ1-1; the D is unclear. Germline V gene data show CDR1 as MGHRA and CDR2 as YSYEKL. The CDR3 has 15 amino acids. V lost 1 base, J lost 0 bases, and 9 bases lay in between. The CDR3, as DNA: TGCGCCAGCAGCCAAGCGACGGATTTGAACACTGAAGCTTTCTTT. It yields the protein CASSQATDLNTEAFF.

This rearrangement joins TRBV6-5 to TRBJ2-1; 7 nucleotides line up with TRBD2. V was clipped by 5 bases and J by 3 bases; unmatched bases: 7. CDR3 length: 15 residues. Germline V gene sequence: CDR1 MNHEY, CDR2 SVGAGI. DNA of the CDR3: TGTGCCAGCAGTCCCGGGGGGACTTACTACAATGAGCAGTTCTTC. This encodes CASSPGGTYYNEQFF.

The chain links TRBV9 to TRBJ2-2, with D possibly matching TRBD1 (5 bases). Deletions cut 3 bases from V and 7 bases from J, with 19 bases between. The CDR3 consists of 16 residues. Looked up from germline, CDR1 is SGDLS and CDR2 is YYNGEE. The CDR3 loop is CASSDRQSRAFGELFF. CDR3 sequence (DNA): TGTGCCAGCAGCGATCGACAGAGCAGGGCGTTCGGGGAGCTGTTTTTT. The whole variable domain, filled in from reference TRBV9 and TRBJ2-2, reads DSGVTQTPKHLITATGQRVTLRCSPRSGDLSVYWYQQSLDQGLQFLIQYYNGEERAKGNILERFSAQQFPDLHSELNLSSLELGDSALYFCASSDRQSRAFGELFFGEGSRLTVL.

This sequence joins TRBV9 and TRBJ1-1, with D perhaps TRBD1 (5 bases). Germline V CDR1 and CDR2: SGDLS, YYNGEE. Trimming shortened V by 4 bases and J by 1 base, and 17 bases separated the two germline ends. The CDR3 has 16 residues. The CDR3: CASSPLGGRGNTEAFF. DNA for the CDR3: TGTGCCAGCAGCCCCCTGGGAGGGAGGGGGAACACTGAAGCTTTCTTT.

This rearrangement joins TRBV9 to TRBJ1-2; 7 nucleotides align to TRBD1. Germline V lookup: CDR1 SGDLS, CDR2 YYNGEE. CDR3 length: 15 residues. V shed 0 bases and J 6 bases; nucleotides not matched to a gene: 8. CDR3 sequence (DNA): TGTGCCAGCAGCGTAGTTCCAGGGGGATTGGATGGCTACACCTTC. Translation gives CASSVVPGGLDGYTF.

The V and J genes are TRBV10-3 and TRBJ2-7; 10 bases line up with TRBD2. Looked up from germline, CDR1 is ENHRY and CDR2 is SYGVKD. The J segment lost 3 bases and the V segment lost 8 bases, leaving 4 bases of the junction unmatched. The CDR3 covers 13 residues. CDR3 loop: CAIFPSGGYEQYF. The CDR3 region has the DNA TGTGCCATCTTCCCTAGCGGGGGCTACGAGCAGTACTTC.

The chain couples TRBV4-2 to TRBJ2-1; a weak D match, TRBD2 (6 bases). Germline loops: CDR1 LGHNA, CDR2 YNFKEQ. Trimming took 2 bases from V and 5 from J, leaving 19 bases between them. The CDR3 runs 17 residues. The CDR3 loop reads CASSQMPSAITDNEQFF. The CDR3 nucleotides read TGTGCCAGCAGCCAAATGCCTAGCGCCATCACAGACAATGAGCAGTTCTTC.

The chain uses TRBV15 and TRBJ1-5; no firm D call. Germline assignment: CDR1 LNHNV and CDR2 YYDKDF (reference sequence). V lost 3 bases and J 7 bases, leaving 16 bases between the germline ends. The CDR3 covers 15 residues. The CDR3 nucleotides read TGTGCCACCAGCAGTGGCGACGGTGGATGGCAGCCCCAGCATTTT. Translation gives CATSSGDGGWQPQHF.

As regards this clone: The same CDR3 also results from other DNA sequences found in this sample. The rearrangement uses TRBV7-9 and TRBJ2-7; D is undetermined. This CDR3 contains 11 residues. Germline-derived CDR1 and CDR2 are SEHNR and FQNEAQ (reference sequence). With 5 bases removed from V and 1 base from J, the gap between germline ends came to 3 bases. The CDR3 sequence: CASSLSYEQYF. CDR3 nucleotide sequence: TGTGCCAGCAGCCTATCCTACGAGCAGTACTTC.

This rearrangement joins TRBV9 to TRBJ2-1; the match to TRBD2 covers 8 bases. V lost 0 bases and J lost 5; bases outside the gene matches: 4. Germline V gene data show CDR1 as SGDLS and CDR2 as YYNGEE. The CDR3 contains 15 residues. The CDR3 nucleotides are TGTGCCAGCAGCGTAGGCGGGGGGCTTGACAATGAGCAGTTCTTC. Residues: CASSVGGGLDNEQFF.

The chain couples TRBV7-6 to TRBJ2-7; TRBD2 aligns across 8 bases. V lost 11 bases to trimming and J lost 0 bases; unmatched junction nucleotides: 9. The V gene's germline CDR1 is SGHVS and CDR2 FNYEAQ. This CDR3 has 14 residues. The CDR3 region has the DNA TGTGCCGGCACCTTCGGGGGGGACTCCTACGAGCAGTACTTC. It translates to CAGTFGGDSYEQYF.

This chain connects TRBV6-5 to TRBJ2-5, with 8 positions matching TRBD1. The junction had 6 bases not matched to a gene; V was cut back by 4 bases and J by 5 bases. The CDR3 totals 14 residues. Germline V lookup: CDR1 MNHEY, CDR2 SVGAGI. CDR3 in amino acids: CASSWTGRGETQYF. The DNA for the CDR3 is TGTGCCAGCAGTTGGACAGGGCGTGGGGAGACCCAGTACTTC.

This chain uses TRBV9 with TRBJ2-7; D unclear. This CDR3 has 16 residues. The germline CDR1 and CDR2 sequences are SGDLS and YYNGEE. The V end lost 1 base, the J end lost 4 bases, and 18 bases lay between the germline ends. The CDR3 is CASSVTPTVAGYEQYF. The DNA for the CDR3 is TGTGCCAGCAGCGTAACTCCGACGGTCGCTGGTTACGAGCAGTACTTC.

This chain connects TRBV5-6 to TRBJ1-1; D gene unclear. The V end was cut by 5 bases, the J end by 1 base, with 12 bases between. Germline V gene sequence: CDR1 SGHDT, CDR2 YYEEEE. The CDR3 extends over 14 amino acids. In nucleotides, the CDR3 is TGTGCCAGCAGACGCGGTTGGGGGAACACTGAAGCTTTCTTT. This gives the protein CASRRGWGNTEAFF.

V is TRBV27 and J is TRBJ1-4; weak D call: TRBD1 (6 bases). Germline CDR1 and CDR2: MNHEY and SMNVEV (reference sequence). The CDR3 sequence is 13 residues long. With 1 base removed from V and 8 bases from J, the gap between germline ends came to 8 bases. The CDR3 DNA is TGTGCCAGCAGTTTATGGGGGGGCGAAAAACTGTTTTTT. This gives the protein CASSLWGGEKLFF.